This T cell receptor beta chain stems from a study of shared clonotypes between healthy human individuals. Across the study: Samples came from a couple of female and a few male donors aged 18 to 49.

With 8 bases removed from V and 9 bases from J, the gap between germline ends came to 17 bases. Looked up from germline, CDR1 is SQVTM and CDR2 is ANQGSEA. The CDR3 spans 11 residues. The method was immunoSEQ multiplex PCR; TCRdb's version includes in-frame clones alone and lacks a portion of them. The sample has 1,400,000 or so clones, approximately 98.5% seen once. Concerning this clone: Its antigen is undetermined.

Study outcomes and limitations: The study generally estimated greater richness for naive than memory subsets.

The genes are TRBV29-1 and TRBJ2-7; perhaps D is TRBD1 or TRBD2 (6 bases each). Material for sequencing was naive CD4+ T cells sorted from blood. The subset: CD45RA+ positively selected. The sequence was obtained from a man aged 30 to 45 in good health. DNA of the CDR3: TGCAGCTGCATCTCCGGGGGCAGGCAGTACTTC. It translates to CSCISGGRQYF.